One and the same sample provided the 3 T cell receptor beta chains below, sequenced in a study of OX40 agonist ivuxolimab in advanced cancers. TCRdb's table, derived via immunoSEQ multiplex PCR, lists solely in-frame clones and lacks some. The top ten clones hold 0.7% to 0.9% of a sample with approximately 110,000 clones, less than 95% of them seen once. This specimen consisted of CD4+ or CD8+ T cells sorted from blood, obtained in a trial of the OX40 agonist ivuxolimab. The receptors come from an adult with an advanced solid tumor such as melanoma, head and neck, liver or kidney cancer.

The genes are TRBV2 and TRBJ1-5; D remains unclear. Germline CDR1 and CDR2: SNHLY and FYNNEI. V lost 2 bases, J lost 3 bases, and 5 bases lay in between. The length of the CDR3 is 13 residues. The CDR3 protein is CASSEMTNQPQHF. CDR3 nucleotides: TGTGCCAGCAGTGAAATGACCAATCAGCCCCAGCATTTT.

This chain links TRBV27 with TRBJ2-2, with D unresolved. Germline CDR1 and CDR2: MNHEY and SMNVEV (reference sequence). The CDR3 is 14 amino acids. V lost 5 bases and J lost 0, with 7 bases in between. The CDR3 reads CASSLLANTGELFF. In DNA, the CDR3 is TGTGCCAGCAGTCTCCTCGCGAACACCGGGGAGCTGTTTTTT.

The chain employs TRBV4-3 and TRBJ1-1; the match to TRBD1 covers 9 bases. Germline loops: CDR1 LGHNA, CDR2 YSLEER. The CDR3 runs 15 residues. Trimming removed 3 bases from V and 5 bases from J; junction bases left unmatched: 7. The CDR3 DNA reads TGCGCCAGCAGCCACCAAGACAGGGGGGGGACTGAAGCTTTCTTT. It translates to CASSHQDRGGTEAFF.